This is a list of T cell receptor beta chains from one sample in a study of blood T cell repertoires in COVID-19. Assay used: immunoSEQ multiplex PCR; TCRdb lists only in-frame clones, some missing. Of 200,000 to 250,000 clones in the sample, over 75% were seen once. The material sequenced was PBMCs or T cells enriched from blood (not recorded which). The receptors stem from a woman aged 50 to 65 with acute COVID-19. CDR3s include the opening cysteine and the closing phenylalanine or tryptophan. D genes are given only for firm matches. Not all rows give a size; the values are once, few, many and, for expanded clones, a class.

TRBV4-2	TRBD1	TRBJ1-2	-	TGTGCCAGCAGCCAAGAAAGGACAGGGGGCTATGGCTACACCTTC	CASSQERTGGYGYTF
TRBV19	-	TRBJ2-2	-	TGTGCCAGTAGTATAACAGGGTGGACCGGGGAGCTGTTTTTT	CASSITGWTGELFF
TRBV6-6	-	TRBJ1-3	few	TGTGCCAGCAGCCAAACCCACGGGGGGCAACGGAACACCATATATTTT	CASSQTHGGQRNTIYF
TRBV7-9	TRBD1	TRBJ1-5	-	TGTGCCAGCAGCTCTCAAGGGACAGTTAATCAGCCCCAGCATTTT	CASSSQGTVNQPQHF
TRBV3-1/TRBV3-2	-	TRBJ1-2	-	TGTGCCAGCAGCCCGCGTGGGGGGGGAGCGTATGGCTACACCTTC	CASSPRGGGAYGYTF
TRBV9	TRBD2	TRBJ2-3	-	TGTGCCAGCAGCGTGGCTAGCGGCAGCACAGATACGCAGTATTTT	CASSVASGSTDTQYF
TRBV5-1	TRBD1	TRBJ1-6	-	TGCGCCAGCAGCGGAACCGGGACAGGGGAAGGCTCCTATAATTCACCCCTCCACTTT	CASSGTGTGEGSYNSPLHF
TRBV6-5	-	TRBJ2-2	-	TGTGCCAGCAGTTCCCAGTGGGGCTCCGGGGAGCTGTTTTTT	CASSSQWGSGELFF
TRBV7-2	TRBD1	TRBJ2-5	-	TGTGCCAGCAGCTCAGGACAGGCGGGAGAGACCCAGTACTTC	CASSSGQAGETQYF
TRBV24-1	-	TRBJ2-7	-	TGTGCCACCAAGAGGGTAAAATCAACCCTCATACACGAGCAGTACTTC	CATKRVKSTLIHEQYF
TRBV2	-	TRBJ1-4	-	TGTGCCAGCCTTTTTGGAACAGAGAGTGAAAAACTGTTTTTT	CASLFGTESEKLFF
TRBV30	TRBD1	TRBJ1-2	-	TGTGCCTGGAGTACCAAGGGGACAGTATATGGCTACACCTTC	CAWSTKGTVYGYTF
TRBV2	-	TRBJ1-1	-	TGTGCCAGCAGGGGACATCAAACGGGCACTGAAGCTTTCTTT	CASRGHQTGTEAFF
TRBV4-3	TRBD2	TRBJ2-7	-	TGCGCCAGCAGCCAAGAACTAGCGGGGGGCCTACTCCCTTCCTACGAGCAGTACTTC	CASSQELAGGLLPSYEQYF
TRBV27	-	TRBJ1-6	-	TGTGCCAGCACCCCCTCGGGCTATAATTCACCCCTCCACTTT	CASTPSGYNSPLHF